Detailed here is one T cell receptor beta chain. Its antigen is still unknown. This sample is part of a study of beta chain features in type 1 diabetes. Study context: No patient-donor differences in age, gender, total cells or subset yield.

The germline V gene encodes CDR1 SGHRS and CDR2 YFSETQ. The CDR3 is 15 residues long. V shed 2 bases and J 10 bases; nucleotides not matched to a gene: 12. Sequencing targeted expressed TCRB transcripts, as all isolated RNA had been reverse transcribed. Read counts averaged approximately 3.5 million for samples of naive, central memory and regulatory T cells. The repertoire was sequenced with immunoSEQ multiplex PCR; TCRdb's copy has only in-frame clones and lacks some. The table records some 220,000 clones, roughly a tenth of them present only once. Points from the study as a whole: In comparison with healthy donors, patients had naive, central memory and Treg TCRB repertoires that appeared more similar. More deletions and fewer insertions at VDJ junctions were seen in type 1 diabetes patients.

The V gene is TRBV5-1, the J gene TRBJ2-1; 7 nucleotides align to TRBD2. The TCR sequence derives from a man between 18 and 29 years old in good health. Sample: central memory CD4+ T cells from blood. The CDR3 spells CASSLDPSGLTEQFF. For the CDR3, the DNA is TGCGCCAGCAGCTTAGACCCCTCGGGACTAACGGAGCAGTTCTTC.